This TCR beta chain was captured in a study of control samples from healthy donors and cancer patients. TCRdb's copy holds only in-frame clones and misses some; the assay was immunoSEQ multiplex PCR. The data show about 130,000 clones, approximately 84% seen once. CDR1 SGHNT and CDR2 YYREEE come from the germline V gene (reference sequence). Trimming removed 4 bases from V and 4 bases from J; junction bases left unmatched: 13. CDR3 length equals 17 residues. Sequenced material: blood. The sequence derives from a man younger than 30 in good health. The chain is built from TRBV5-4 and TRBJ1-1; 10 bases line up with TRBD1. In nucleotides, the CDR3 is TGTGCCAGCAGCGTAGGACAGGGGGTCACGGGGATCACTGAAGCTTTCTTT. Translated, it gives CASSVGQGVTGITEAFF.